This T cell receptor (beta chain) emerged from a study of blood T cell repertoires in COVID-19. Overall study context: Acute and convalescent COVID-19 specimens originated in the United States, Italy and Spain.

In the original processing: Researchers report that nucleated cell counts were estimated from reference gene primer amplification. Profiled with immunoSEQ multiplex PCR; TCRdb holds only in-frame clones, not every one. The DNA was the basis for D and trimming; V, J and clone size are from that table. The profile shows some 140,000 clones, around three quarters of them singletons. This clone came up a few times. V was trimmed by 6 bases and J by 9 bases, leaving 18 bases between them. Germline CDR1 and CDR2: MDHEN and SYDVKM. There are 15 residues in the CDR3. The chain recombines TRBV28 with TRBJ1-6, with D perhaps matching TRBD1 (6 bases). The source of this sequence is a man at least 80 years old with acute or convalescent COVID-19. Sequenced input: peripheral blood. CDR3 bases: TGTGCCAGCAGCTCCGCAGGGGTCAGGGGTTCACCCCTCCACTTT. It codes for CASSSAGVRGSPLHF.